This T cell receptor beta chain comes out of a study of T cell repertoires in cytomegalovirus infection. Study context: Recently identified HLA-C-restricted and well-studied HLA-B-restricted CMV epitopes were used. Indications of both CMV infection and matching HLA type were provided by public TCR beta signatures. The study's findings and limits: People with CMV and the relevant HLA were identified by cumulative public TCR beta family frequency. In two of eight donors, the top clonotype was HLA-C-restricted CMV-specific.

TCRdb reprocessed the reads with MiXCR, giving one entry per CDR3 protein. The repertoire consists of a few hundred thousand distinct CDR3 sequences, with roughly 34% occurring once and the leading ten covering about 13%. In regard to this clonotype: Its antigen is not known.

Trimming shortened V by 5 bases and J by 4 bases, and 13 bases separated the two germline ends. This CDR3 spans 14 amino acids. Germline V CDR1 and CDR2: ENHRY, SYGVKD. This clonotype was sampled from a human donor in good health (CMV status not recorded). Some clones in this sample may be carry-over from other donors' samples. The sample here was cultured PBMCs, taken from culture after CMV antigen stimulation. This rearrangement joins TRBV10-3 to TRBJ2-3; D might be TRBD2 (7 bases). CDR3 region: CAISLGGAADTQYF. The CDR3 nucleotides are TGTGCCATCAGTCTGGGGGGGGCGGCAGATACGCAGTATTTT.